This T cell receptor beta chain appears in the sequencing data of a study of T-cell memory formation after mild COVID-19. This CDR3 spans 13 amino acids. The V segment lost 4 bases and the J segment 9 bases; nucleotides outside the gene matches: 6. The germline V gene encodes CDR1 SGHRS and CDR2 YFSETQ. A few counts support this clonotype. The target antigen is unknown. Study outcomes and limitations: Pre-infection memory showed some responding clones, and this suggested that cross-reactive memory joined.

TCRdb independently ran MiXCR on the 5' RACE reads; one entry per CDR3 protein. Here the sample spans around 50,000 distinct CDR3 sequences, 9% to 15% being singletons. The origin of this receptor is a man younger than 30 who had mild COVID-19 (a few samples of this study predate the infection). Cell type and time point are not known. The chain uses TRBV5-1 and TRBJ2-1; 8 bases agree with TRBD2. Sequenced: PBMCs or a T cell subset sorted from them (not recorded which). CDR3 in amino acids: CASSVTSVREQFF. The CDR3 DNA sequence: TGCGCCAGCAGCGTGACTAGCGTCCGTGAGCAGTTCTTC.